The source of this T cell receptor beta chain is a study of T cell changes during pregnancy in multiple sclerosis. This CDR3 spans 15 amino acids. The V end lost 5 bases, the J end lost 3 bases, and 14 bases lay between the germline ends. Germline loops: CDR1 LNHDA, CDR2 SQIVND (reference sequence). Assay: immunoSEQ multiplex PCR; the TCRdb copy retains only in-frame clones and omits some. The sample holds tens of thousands of clones, 93% seen once. The input for sequencing was CD4+ T cells from peripheral blood mononuclear cells, taken in the third trimester of pregnancy. The sequence derives from a female donor with multiple sclerosis, enrolled in a pregnancy study. This chain connects TRBV19 to TRBJ1-3, with D tentatively TRBD1 (6 bases). For the CDR3, the DNA is TGTGCCAGTAGTTTGACAGGTTCTCGTGGAAACACCATATATTTT. It yields the protein CASSLTGSRGNTIYF.